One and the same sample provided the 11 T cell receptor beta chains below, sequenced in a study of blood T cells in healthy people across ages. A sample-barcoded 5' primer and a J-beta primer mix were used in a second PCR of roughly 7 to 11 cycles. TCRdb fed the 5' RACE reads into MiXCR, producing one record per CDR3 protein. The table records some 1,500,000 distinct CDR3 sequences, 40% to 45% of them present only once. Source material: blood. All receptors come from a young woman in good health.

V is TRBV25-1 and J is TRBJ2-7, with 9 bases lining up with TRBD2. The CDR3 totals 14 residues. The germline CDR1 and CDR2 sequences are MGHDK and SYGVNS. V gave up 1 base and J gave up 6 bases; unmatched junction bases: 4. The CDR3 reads CASSELRGGSEQYF. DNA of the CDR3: TGTGCCAGCAGTGAATTGCGGGGGGGCAGCGAGCAGTACTTC.

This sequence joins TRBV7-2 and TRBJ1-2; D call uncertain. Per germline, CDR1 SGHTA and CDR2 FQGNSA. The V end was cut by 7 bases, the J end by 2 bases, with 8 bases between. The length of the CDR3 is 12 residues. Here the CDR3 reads CASTGFNYGYTF. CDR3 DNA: TGTGCCAGCACCGGCTTCAACTATGGCTACACCTTC.

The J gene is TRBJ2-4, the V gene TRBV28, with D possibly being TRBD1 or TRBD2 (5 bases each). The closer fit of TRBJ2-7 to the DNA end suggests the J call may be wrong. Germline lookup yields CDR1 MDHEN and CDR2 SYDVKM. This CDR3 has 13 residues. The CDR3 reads CASSAGALYEQYF. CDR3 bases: TGTGCCAGCAGTGCCGGGGCGCTCTACGAGCAGTACTTC.

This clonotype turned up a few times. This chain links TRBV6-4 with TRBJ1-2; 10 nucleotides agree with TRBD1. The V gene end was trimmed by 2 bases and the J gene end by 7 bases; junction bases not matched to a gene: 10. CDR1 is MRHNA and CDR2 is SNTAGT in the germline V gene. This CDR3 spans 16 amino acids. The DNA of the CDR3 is TGTGCCAGCAGTGACACCCCGGGACAGGGGAAGGTTGGCTACACCTTC. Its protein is CASSDTPGQGKVGYTF.

DNA for the CDR3: TGTGCCAGCAGTTCGGGCCTACGCGATGAGCAGTTCTTC. Its translation: CASSSGLRDEQFF. The chain carries TRBV6-6 and TRBJ2-1; D not resolved. Germline V gene data show CDR1 as MNHNY and CDR2 as SVGAGI (reference sequence). The V and J ends lost 4 bases and 8 bases respectively, with 12 bases between them. The CDR3 contains 13 residues.

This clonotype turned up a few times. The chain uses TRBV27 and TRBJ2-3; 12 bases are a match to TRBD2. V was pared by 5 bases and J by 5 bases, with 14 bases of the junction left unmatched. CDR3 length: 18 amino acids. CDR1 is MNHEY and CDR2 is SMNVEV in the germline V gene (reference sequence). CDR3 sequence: CASSPPHVLAGGVDTQYF. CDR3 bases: TGTGCCAGCAGTCCCCCCCACGTACTAGCGGGGGGAGTAGATACGCAGTATTTT.

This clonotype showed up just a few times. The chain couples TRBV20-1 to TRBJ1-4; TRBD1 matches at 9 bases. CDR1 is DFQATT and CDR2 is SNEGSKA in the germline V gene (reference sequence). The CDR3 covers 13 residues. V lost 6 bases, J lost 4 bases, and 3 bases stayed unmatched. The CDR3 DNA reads TGCAGTGCCCTGGGACAGGGTAATGAAAAACTGTTTTTT. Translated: CSALGQGNEKLFF.

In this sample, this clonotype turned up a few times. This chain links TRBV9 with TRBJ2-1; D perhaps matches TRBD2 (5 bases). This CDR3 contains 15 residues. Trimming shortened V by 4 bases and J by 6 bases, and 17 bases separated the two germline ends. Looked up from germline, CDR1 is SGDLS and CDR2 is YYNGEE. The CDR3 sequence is CASSPLGSRGNEQFF. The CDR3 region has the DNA TGTGCCAGCAGCCCTCTCGGGTCCCGGGGCAATGAGCAGTTCTTC.

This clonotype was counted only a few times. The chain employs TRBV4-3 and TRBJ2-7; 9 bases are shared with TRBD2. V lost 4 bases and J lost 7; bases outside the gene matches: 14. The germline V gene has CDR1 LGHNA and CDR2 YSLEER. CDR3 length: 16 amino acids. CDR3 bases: TGCGCCAGCAGCCCCGAGCGGGAGGACAGCTACAATGAGCAGTACTTC. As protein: CASSPEREDSYNEQYF.

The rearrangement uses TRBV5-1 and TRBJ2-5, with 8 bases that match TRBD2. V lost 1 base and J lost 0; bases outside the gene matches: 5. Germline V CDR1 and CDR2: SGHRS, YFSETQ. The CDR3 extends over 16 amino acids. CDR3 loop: CASSLRVAGNQETQYF. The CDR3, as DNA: TGCGCCAGCAGCTTGCGGGTAGCGGGGAACCAAGAGACCCAGTACTTC.

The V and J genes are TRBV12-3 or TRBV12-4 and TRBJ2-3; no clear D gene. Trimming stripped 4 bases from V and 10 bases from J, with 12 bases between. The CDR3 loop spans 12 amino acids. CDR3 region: CASSSLPTSQYF. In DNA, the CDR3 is TGTGCCAGCAGTTCCCTCCCCACGTCGCAGTATTTT.